Listed below are T cell receptor beta chains from one sample, sequenced in a study of control samples from healthy donors and cancer patients. This table comes from immunoSEQ multiplex PCR, and its TCRdb copy is limited to in-frame clones, with some not included. This table holds 400,000 to 450,000 clones, about 93% found once. The sequenced material came from PBMCs. The receptors stem from a man aged 40-50 years with head and neck cancer. The CDR3 runs from the conserved cysteine through the conserved F or W. The order of the fields is V gene, CDR3 length, D gene, J gene, clone size, CDR3 protein, CDR3 DNA. The D gene is left open where the match is weak. Only part of the rows carry a size: once, few, many, or a class if the clone is expanded.

>TRBV18|13|-|TRBJ1-5|-
CASSPTSNQPQHF
TGTGCCAGCTCACCAACCTCTAATCAGCCCCAGCATTTT
>TRBV5-1|16|TRBD2|TRBJ2-3|-
CASRNSGSSPTDTQYF
TGCGCCAGCAGAAATAGCGGGTCTTCACCCACAGATACGCAGTATTTT
>TRBV7-2|14|-|TRBJ2-5|once
CASSEPPKGETQYF
TGTGCCAGCAGCGAACCACCGAAGGGAGAGACCCAGTACTTC
>TRBV6-5|12|-|TRBJ1-1|-
CASRQGITEAFF
TGTGCCAGCAGACAGGGTATCACTGAAGCTTTCTTT
>TRBV7-8|14|-|TRBJ2-3|-
CASSLVGGTDTQYF
TGTGCCAGCAGCTTAGTCGGCGGCACAGATACGCAGTATTTT
>TRBV28|16|TRBD1|TRBJ1-5|-
CASSAPGGFGNQPQHF
TGTGCCAGCAGCGCCCCAGGGGGCTTTGGCAATCAGCCCCAGCATTTT
>TRBV14|18|TRBD1|TRBJ1-2|once
CASSQNGQGALSYYGYTF
TGTGCCAGCAGCCAAAATGGGCAGGGGGCCCTATCGTACTATGGCTACACCTTC
>TRBV27|14|-|TRBJ1-3|once
CASSRTRGRNTIYF
TGTGCCAGCAGTCGGACCCGGGGTAGAAACACCATATATTTT
>TRBV5-1|16|TRBD2|TRBJ2-2|once
CASTLAGGPFTGELFF
TGCGCCAGCACATTAGCGGGAGGGCCTTTCACCGGGGAGCTGTTTTTT
>TRBV29-1|11|-|TRBJ2-7|-
CSATLLGEQYF
TGCAGCGCCACCTTATTAGGCGAGCAGTACTTC
>TRBV4-2|15|-|TRBJ2-1|-
CASSQDLRQANEQFF
TGTGCCAGCAGCCAAGATCTCCGGCAGGCCAATGAGCAGTTCTTC
>TRBV14|13|TRBD2|TRBJ2-7|-
CASSVTSVYEQYF
TGTGCCAGCAGCGTGACTAGCGTTTACGAGCAGTACTTC
>TRBV5-5|14|-|TRBJ2-5|-
CASSLGPGQETQYF
TGTGCCAGCAGTTTAGGACCAGGGCAAGAGACCCAGTACTTC
>TRBV30|13|-|TRBJ1-6|-
CALSGTIRAPLHF
TGTGCCTTAAGCGGGACTATCAGGGCACCCCTCCACTTT
>TRBV15|16|TRBD2|TRBJ2-1|once
CATSREGAGGYNEQFF
TGTGCCACCAGCAGAGAAGGAGCGGGGGGCTACAATGAGCAGTTCTTC
>TRBV12-3/TRBV12-4|13|-|TRBJ1-2|-
CASSKQGRDGYTF
TGTGCCAGCAGTAAACAGGGAAGGGATGGCTACACCTTC
>TRBV6-2/TRBV6-3|15|TRBD2|TRBJ2-7|few
CASSLGGNEGYEQYF
TGTGCCAGCAGTTTGGGGGGGAACGAGGGGTACGAGCAGTACTTC
>TRBV27|15|-|TRBJ2-7|few
CASSREGSGAYEQYF
TGTGCCAGCAGTCGAGAAGGTAGCGGCGCCTACGAGCAGTACTTC
>TRBV28|15|-|TRBJ1-2|-
CASSLLPHPGAGYTF
TGTGCCAGCAGTTTGCTACCCCATCCCGGGGCCGGCTACACCTTC
>TRBV14|15|-|TRBJ1-2|-
CASSQGVLVLGGYTF
TGTGCCAGCAGCCAAGGAGTTCTGGTATTAGGTGGCTACACCTTC
>TRBV30|13|-|TRBJ1-6|-
CAWSGSYNSPLHF
TGTGCCTGGAGCGGCAGCTATAATTCACCCCTCCACTTT
>TRBV29-1|15|-|TRBJ1-2|-
CSVEGEAGQGFGYTF
TGCAGCGTTGAAGGAGAGGCAGGCCAGGGCTTTGGCTACACCTTC
>TRBV30|13|-|TRBJ1-3|-
CAWGGGSGNTIYF
TGTGCCTGGGGTGGCGGCTCTGGAAACACCATATATTTT
>TRBV5-1|16|TRBD1|TRBJ2-2|-
CASSLAAGGGTGELFF
TGCGCCAGCAGCTTGGCGGCAGGGGGCGGCACCGGGGAGCTGTTTTTT
>TRBV28|13|TRBD2|TRBJ2-5|few
CASRWGGQETQYF
TGTGCCAGCAGATGGGGGGGGCAAGAGACCCAGTACTTC
>TRBV5-6|17|TRBD2|TRBJ2-3|once
CASSLVGTSARTDTQYF
TGTGCCAGCAGCTTGGTTGGGACTAGCGCCCGCACAGATACGCAGTATTTT
>TRBV5-5|15|-|TRBJ2-1|-
CASSLIRVPYNEQFF
TGTGCCAGCAGCTTGATCAGGGTCCCCTACAATGAGCAGTTCTTC
>TRBV29-1|14|-|TRBJ2-6|-
CSVSGGNGANVLTF
TGCAGCGTTTCCGGGGGTAATGGGGCCAACGTCCTGACTTTC
>TRBV19|14|-|TRBJ1-5|-
CASSLATSNQPQHF
TGTGCCAGTAGTCTAGCTACAAGCAATCAGCCCCAGCATTTT
>TRBV5-4|17|TRBD1|TRBJ1-2|-
CASSSYGGQGVQYGYTF
TGTGCCAGCAGCTCATACGGGGGGCAGGGGGTTCAGTATGGCTACACCTTC
>TRBV30|13|-|TRBJ2-6|-
CAWIQSGANVLTF
TGTGCCTGGATTCAGTCTGGGGCCAACGTCCTGACTTTC
>TRBV5-4|13|-|TRBJ2-7|-
CASSLDQGDEQYF
TGTGCCAGCAGCTTGGATCAGGGCGACGAGCAGTACTTC
>TRBV14|14|TRBD2|TRBJ2-5|-
CASSHLSGKETQYF
TGTGCCAGCAGCCACCTTAGCGGGAAAGAGACCCAGTACTTC
>TRBV27|14|-|TRBJ2-3|-
CASSLYPSTDTQYF
TGTGCCAGCAGTTTATACCCTAGCACAGATACGCAGTATTTT
>TRBV19|13|-|TRBJ2-7|-
CASSITRTYEQYF
TGTGCCAGTAGTATCACGCGGACCTACGAGCAGTACTTC
>TRBV13|12|-|TRBJ2-3|-
CASSLARDTQYF
TGTGCCAGCAGCTTAGCCCGAGATACGCAGTATTTT
>TRBV7-8|12|TRBD1|TRBJ1-1|many
CASSPGTEEAFF
TGTGCCAGCAGCCCCGGGACAGAGGAAGCTTTCTTT
>TRBV7-9|13|TRBD1|TRBJ1-2|few
CASSSRQGYGYTF
TGTGCCAGCAGCTCTCGACAGGGGTACGGCTACACCTTC
>TRBV10-2|14|-|TRBJ1-5|-
CASSPTGIDQPQHF
TGCGCCAGCAGCCCGACTGGAATCGATCAGCCCCAGCATTTT
>TRBV5-1|16|-|TRBJ2-2|-
CASSPGLLPYTGELFF
TGCGCCAGCAGCCCCGGACTTCTGCCGTACACCGGGGAGCTGTTTTTT
>TRBV2|17|TRBD1|TRBJ1-5|-
CASRGQGAQYSNQPQHF
TGTGCCAGCAGGGGGCAGGGGGCACAGTATAGCAATCAGCCCCAGCATTTT